The clone carrying this TCR beta chain was detected a few times. Its specificity is unknown. Next came a second PCR, run for 7 to 11 cycles, which used a sample-barcoded 5' primer along with a J-beta primer mix. MiXCR, applied by TCRdb to the 5' RACE reads, yields one record per CDR3 protein. This table has about a million distinct CDR3 sequences, about 48% appearing once. The data derive from a study of blood T cells in healthy people across ages. At the level of the study: Capture by template switching was about one barcoded beta molecule per two T cells.

Study observations and caveats: Across samples, TCR beta diversity tracked strongly with naive T cell percentage. Higher diversity, along with more naive CD4+ cells, distinguished long-lived donors from aged donors. Older individuals had lower TCR beta diversity per million T cells (the decline was roughly linear).

Per germline, CDR1 KGHDR and CDR2 SFDVKD. V was cut by 4 bases and J by 8 bases, with 13 bases left in between. The CDR3 loop spans 14 amino acids. The J gene is TRBJ1-4, the V gene TRBV24-1, with D possibly TRBD1 on 6 matching bases. This clonotype was obtained from a man aged 25-40 years in good health. Sequencing used blood. As DNA, the CDR3 is TGTGCCACCAGTGACGCACAGGGTCGCGAAAAACTGTTTTTT. Translating it yields CATSDAQGREKLFF.